These T cell receptor beta chains were read from a single sample in a study of a mutant IDH1 vaccine in newly diagnosed glioma. Some clones are missing from TCRdb's copy, which holds only in-frame ones; the method was immunoSEQ multiplex PCR. The sample contains fewer than 100,000 clones, roughly 90% of which appear only once. Specimen: PBMCs, collected from a glioma patient treated with radiotherapy, temozolomide or both. All receptors come from a woman between 50 and 59 years old with glioma. CDR3s include the opening cysteine and the closing phenylalanine or tryptophan. A D gene is named only where the DNA matches it firmly. Not all rows give a size; the values are once, few, many and, for expanded clones, a class.

clone size,V gene,D gene,J gene,CDR3 DNA,CDR3 protein
NA,TRBV6-5,NA,TRBJ2-2,TGTGCCAGCAGTTACACGGGAGCGAACACCGGGGAGCTGTTTTTT,CASSYTGANTGELFF
NA,TRBV27,NA,TRBJ2-1,TGTGCCAGCAGTTTTAGGACTTCCTACAATGAGCAGTTCTTC,CASSFRTSYNEQFF
NA,TRBV27,TRBD2,TRBJ2-5,TGTGCCAGCAGTCGACGGGGCAAGGAGGTTAGCGGGAGGGCAGAGGAGACCCAGTACTTC,CASSRRGKEVSGRAEETQYF
NA,TRBV7-9,NA,TRBJ1-2,TGTGCCAGCAGCCACGGACAGTCAAACTATGGCTACACCTTC,CASSHGQSNYGYTF
NA,TRBV4-1,NA,TRBJ2-7,TGCGCCAGCAGCCAAGGGACCTCGGACAGCTACGAGCAGTACTTC,CASSQGTSDSYEQYF
NA,TRBV7-9,NA,TRBJ2-7,TGTGCCAGCAGCTTAGATCGGACAGCCTATTACGAGCAGTACTTC,CASSLDRTAYYEQYF
NA,TRBV7-2,NA,TRBJ1-2,TGTGCCAGCACCCTTTCGCGCTATGGCTACACCTTC,CASTLSRYGYTF
NA,TRBV5-1,NA,TRBJ2-5,TGCGCCAGCAGCTTGGTTCAGGGGGGAGAGACCCAGTACTTC,CASSLVQGGETQYF
NA,TRBV28,NA,TRBJ1-1,TGTGCCAGCAGTTTGACAGGCTTATATGAAGCTTTCTTT,CASSLTGLYEAFF
NA,TRBV9,NA,TRBJ2-5,TGTGCCAGCAGCGTAGAGCAGGGATCGAGGGAGACCCAGTACTTC,CASSVEQGSRETQYF
NA,TRBV18,NA,TRBJ2-7,TGTGCCAGCTCACCAAGGGGTGACAGCTTATCCTACGAGCAGTACTTC,CASSPRGDSLSYEQYF
NA,TRBV19,NA,TRBJ2-7,TGTGCCAGTAGTACGACAGGTTCGAGCACCTACGAGCAGTACTTC,CASSTTGSSTYEQYF
NA,TRBV10-3,TRBD1,TRBJ2-7,TGTGCCATCAGGGGGACAGGGGACTCCTACGAGCAGTACTTC,CAIRGTGDSYEQYF
NA,TRBV27,NA,TRBJ2-2,TGTGCCAGCAGTTTACGGCAGGACATCCAGAACACCGGGGAGCTGTTTTTT,CASSLRQDIQNTGELFF
NA,TRBV29-1,NA,TRBJ2-5,TGCAGCGTTGAAGCCTCGACTAGGACGAGGGAGCAGTACTTC,CSVEASTRTREQYF
once,TRBV2,NA,TRBJ1-1,TGTGCCAGCAGTGAAGCGCTGGGGGCGAACACTGAAGCTTTCTTT,CASSEALGANTEAFF
NA,TRBV5-6,NA,TRBJ2-7,TGTGCCAGCAGCTTGCGGACGGGATTCTCCTACGAGCAGTACTTC,CASSLRTGFSYEQYF
NA,TRBV5-6,TRBD1,TRBJ2-5,TGTGCCAGCACACCGGAGACAGGGTCGAGAGAGACCCAGTACTTC,CASTPETGSRETQYF
NA,TRBV7-9,NA,TRBJ2-2,TGTGCCAGCATCACAGGGTCGTCGAACACCGGGGAGCTGTTTTTT,CASITGSSNTGELFF
NA,TRBV28,TRBD2,TRBJ2-2,TGTGCCAGCCAGGGACTAGCGAACACCGGGGAGCTGTTTTTT,CASQGLANTGELFF
NA,TRBV30,NA,TRBJ1-5,TGTGCCTGGACTACGGACAGTAATCAGCCCCAGCATTTT,CAWTTDSNQPQHF
NA,TRBV7-6,TRBD2,TRBJ2-1,TGTGCCAGCAGCTTCGCCGGGACTAGCGGGAGAACGTACAATGAGCAGTTCTTC,CASSFAGTSGRTYNEQFF
NA,TRBV5-1,NA,TRBJ2-7,TGCGCCAGCAGCCGGGACGTCTCCGAGCAGTACTTC,CASSRDVSEQYF
once,TRBV28,TRBD1,TRBJ2-7,TGTGCCAGCGGACAGGGATCGGCGTACGAGCAGTACTTC,CASGQGSAYEQYF
NA,TRBV5-8,NA,TRBJ1-2,TGTGCCAGCAGCCGTCGACAGATCAGCATCTATGGCTACACCTTC,CASSRRQISIYGYTF
NA,TRBV5-1,TRBD1,TRBJ2-2,TGCGCCAGCAGCAGACAGGGTAACCGGGACACCGGGGAGCTGTTTTTT,CASSRQGNRDTGELFF
NA,TRBV6-5,NA,TRBJ1-6,TGTGCCAGCAGTTACCTGGACAGAAAAAATTCACCCCTCCACTTT,CASSYLDRKNSPLHF
NA,TRBV6-5,NA,TRBJ2-3,TGTGCCAGCAGTTACTCGAGAGATAGGGGCTCAGATACGCAGTATTTT,CASSYSRDRGSDTQYF
NA,TRBV5-1,NA,TRBJ2-1,TGCGCCAGCAGCTTCGGAGACAATGAGCAGTTCTTC,CASSFGDNEQFF
once,TRBV10-2,TRBD1,TRBJ2-7,TGCGCCAGCAGTGAGTCTTGGGACAGATTCTACGAGCAGTACTTC,CASSESWDRFYEQYF
once,TRBV7-2,NA,TRBJ2-3,TGTGCCAGCAGCGCGGGGGATACGCAGTATTTT,CASSAGDTQYF
NA,TRBV27,TRBD1,TRBJ2-1,TGTGCCAGCAGTTCCTCTCGGACAGGGGGCTTATTGAATGAGCAGTTCTTC,CASSSSRTGGLLNEQFF
NA,TRBV6-6,NA,TRBJ1-6,TGTGCCAGCAGGGCCGGGAGGGGTAATTCACCCCTCCACTTT,CASRAGRGNSPLHF
NA,TRBV19,TRBD1,TRBJ2-3,TGTGCCAGTAGTCCGCGACAGGGAGATACGCAGTATTTT,CASSPRQGDTQYF
NA,TRBV7-8,NA,TRBJ1-6,TGTGCCAGCAGCTTAGCCCGGGGACGCCTGAGCAATTCACCCCTCCACTTT,CASSLARGRLSNSPLHF
NA,TRBV7-9,NA,TRBJ1-5,TGTGCCAGCAGCTTAGAATCAGGACATAGCAATCAGCCCCAGCATTTT,CASSLESGHSNQPQHF
NA,TRBV7-2,TRBD2,TRBJ2-1,TGTGCCAGCAGCAGCGGACTAGCGGGAGGAGGATACAATGAGCAGTTCTTC,CASSSGLAGGGYNEQFF
NA,TRBV9,TRBD1,TRBJ2-2,TGTGCCAGCAGCGCTACAGGGGGCTTGAACACCGGGGAGCTGTTTTTT,CASSATGGLNTGELFF
NA,TRBV10-3,NA,TRBJ1-2,TGTGCCATCAGTATCCGGGGAGAGGGAGAAAACTATGGCTACACCTTC,CAISIRGEGENYGYTF
NA,TRBV11-2,TRBD1,TRBJ1-1,TGTGCCAGCAGCTTGGGGGACAGGGCCAGAGAAACTGAAGCTTTCTTT,CASSLGDRARETEAFF
NA,TRBV5-1,NA,TRBJ2-5,TGCGCCAGCAGCCCTGCAGGGGCACAAGAGACCCAGTACTTC,CASSPAGAQETQYF
NA,TRBV6-6,NA,TRBJ2-3,TGTGCCAGCAGTTACTTAACCACCACAGATACGCAGTATTTT,CASSYLTTTDTQYF